This T cell receptor beta chain was recorded in a study of shared clonotypes between healthy human individuals. Trimming took off 5 bases at V and 0 bases at J, with 17 bases between the two ends. CDR3 length: 16 amino acids. CDR1 and CDR2 from the germline V gene are SGHTA and FQGNSA. Assay used: immunoSEQ multiplex PCR; TCRdb lists only in-frame clones, some missing. The sample has about 1.5 million clones, roughly 98% seen once. The sequencing sample was made of naive CD4+ T cells sorted from blood. Subset denoted: CD45RA+ positively selected. This TCR was recovered from a man in his thirties or forties in good health. The chain uses TRBV7-2 and TRBJ2-7; D assignment may be TRBD1 or TRBD2 (5 bases each). CDR3 bases: TGTGCCAGCAGCCGCTCGAGGGGTCAAGCCTCCTACGAGCAGTACTTC. The encoded protein is CASSRSRGQASYEQYF.